This T cell receptor (beta chain) came from a study of blood T cell repertoires in COVID-19. As for the study in general: The study drew acute and convalescent COVID-19 samples from the United States, Italy and Spain. Sources were T cells, B-cell-depleted T cells, or PBMCs; the material itself was cDNA or gDNA.

Original processing notes: By means of reference gene primer amplification, nucleated cell counts were estimated. TCRdb's copy holds only in-frame clones and misses some; the assay was immunoSEQ multiplex PCR. D and trimming were read from the DNA, whereas the V and J calls and clone size are those reported in that table. The repertoire includes about 53,000 clones, approximately 87% of them detected once, and 3.5% to 4.5% sits in the top ten. Germline V lookup: CDR1 SGDLS, CDR2 YYNGEE. CDR3 length: 16 amino acids. V trimming: 2 bases; J trimming: 4 bases; junction bases outside the gene matches: 4. The sample was peripheral blood. This TCR was recovered from a middle-aged man with acute or convalescent COVID-19. This chain connects TRBV9 to TRBJ2-2, with TRBD2 matching 11 bases. The CDR3: CASSVNSGGGTGELFF. DNA for the CDR3: TGTGCCAGCAGCGTTAATAGCGGGGGGGGCACCGGGGAGCTGTTTTTT.